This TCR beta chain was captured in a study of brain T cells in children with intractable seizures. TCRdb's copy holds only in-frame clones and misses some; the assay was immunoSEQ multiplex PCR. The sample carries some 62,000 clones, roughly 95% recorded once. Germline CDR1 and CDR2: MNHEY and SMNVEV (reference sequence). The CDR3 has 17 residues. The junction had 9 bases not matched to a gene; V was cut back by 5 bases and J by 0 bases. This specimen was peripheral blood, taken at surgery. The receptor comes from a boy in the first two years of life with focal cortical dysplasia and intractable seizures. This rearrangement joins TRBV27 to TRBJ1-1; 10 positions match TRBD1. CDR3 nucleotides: TGTGCCAGCAGTCCCGGACAGGGGGTTAGAATGAACACTGAAGCTTTCTTT. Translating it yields CASSPGQGVRMNTEAFF.